The rows below give T cell receptor beta chains drawn from one sample of a study of blood T cell repertoires in COVID-19. Libraries were prepared by immunoSEQ multiplex PCR; TCRdb keeps only in-frame clonotypes and omits some of them. The sample lists 300,000 to 400,000 clones, 88% occurring once. The sample comprised peripheral blood. Receptors originate from a woman aged 70-85 years with COVID-19, enrolled during active disease. The CDR3 runs from the conserved cysteine through the conserved F or W. The D gene is left open where the match is weak. The size field is filled for only some rows; it gives once, few, many or a size class.

cdr3_aa cdr3_nt d_call clone_size j_call v_call
CSASWWTGDHGYTF TGCAGTGCTAGTTGGTGGACAGGGGACCATGGCTACACCTTC TRBD1 . TRBJ1-2 TRBV20-1
CASSLQGYEQYF TGTGCCAGCAGCTTACAGGGATACGAGCAGTACTTC . . TRBJ2-7 TRBV11-2
CASSSRKSRDRVTDTQYF TGTGCCAGCAGCTCACGTAAATCCCGAGACAGGGTCACAGATACGCAGTATTTT TRBD1 . TRBJ2-3 TRBV7-2
CSVGQGYYEQYF TGCAGCGTCGGACAGGGGTACTACGAGCAGTACTTC TRBD1 . TRBJ2-7 TRBV29-1
CASSPQQGNTIYF TGTGCCAGCAGCCCTCAACAGGGAAACACCATATATTTT . . TRBJ1-3 TRBV7-2
CASSALGQGDGYGYTF TGTGCCAGTAGTGCACTCGGACAGGGGGACGGCTATGGCTACACCTTC TRBD1 . TRBJ1-2 TRBV19
CASTLVGLGNEQFF TGTGCCAGCACCCTGGTGGGGCTCGGGAATGAGCAGTTCTTC . . TRBJ2-1 TRBV28
CASSIDGVYNEQFF TGTGCCAGTAGTATAGACGGAGTTTACAATGAGCAGTTCTTC . . TRBJ2-1 TRBV19
CASSQRTGWGTEAFF TGTGCCAGCAGCCAACGGACAGGGTGGGGCACTGAAGCTTTCTTT TRBD1 . TRBJ1-1 TRBV5-5
CASSSVGTGEVNYGYTF TGTGCCAGCAGCAGCGTGGGGACAGGGGAGGTGAACTATGGCTACACCTTC TRBD1 . TRBJ1-2 TRBV9
CASDRDFDYGYTF TGTGCCTCAGACAGGGACTTTGACTATGGCTACACCTTC TRBD1 . TRBJ1-2 TRBV30
CASSPSEGNEKLFF TGTGCCAGTAGTCCTAGCGAGGGTAATGAAAAACTGTTTTTT . . TRBJ1-4 TRBV19
CASSLGQGMNTEAFF TGCGCCAGCAGCTTGGGACAGGGAATGAACACTGAAGCTTTCTTT TRBD1 many TRBJ1-1 TRBV5-1
CASSFRATQGSSYNSPLHF TGTGCCAGCAGTTTTAGAGCCACACAAGGGAGCTCCTATAATTCACCCCTCCACTTT . . TRBJ1-6 TRBV27
CASRIQGINEKLFF TGTGCCAGCAGGATCCAGGGGATTAATGAAAAACTGTTTTTT . . TRBJ1-4 TRBV6-5
CASRFGRGRQPQHF TGTGCCAGCAGATTTGGGAGGGGCAGGCAGCCCCAGCATTTT . . TRBJ1-5 TRBV5-6
CASSAEGQAGAFF TGTGCCAGCAGCGCCGAAGGACAGGCGGGGGCTTTCTTT TRBD1 . TRBJ1-1 TRBV9
CASSQPQGRQPYGYTF TGCGCCAGCAGCCAACCTCAGGGGAGACAGCCCTATGGCTACACCTTC . few TRBJ1-2 TRBV4-1
CASSVTSGGAATDTQYF TGTGCCAGCAGCGTGACTAGCGGGGGGGCGGCCACAGATACGCAGTATTTT TRBD2 . TRBJ2-3 TRBV9
CASSSGGTGPGYTF TGTGCCAGCAGCTCAGGGGGCACAGGGCCCGGCTACACCTTC TRBD1 . TRBJ1-2 TRBV2
CAWNGGADGEKLFF TGTGCCTGGAACGGCGGGGCCGACGGTGAAAAACTGTTTTTT . . TRBJ1-4 TRBV30
CASSPPGANTEAFF TGTGCCAGCAGTCCTCCGGGAGCTAACACTGAAGCTTTCTTT . . TRBJ1-1 TRBV6-6
CASSLPGLAGAWETGELFF TGTGCCAGCAGTTTACCGGGACTAGCGGGGGCCTGGGAAACCGGGGAGCTGTTTTTT TRBD2 . TRBJ2-2 TRBV27
CASSQDGQRYEQYF TGCGCCAGCAGCCAAGATGGGCAGAGATACGAGCAGTACTTC . once TRBJ2-7 TRBV4-1
CASSSGQGWNEQFF TGCGCCAGCAGCTCGGGACAGGGGTGGAATGAGCAGTTCTTC TRBD1 . TRBJ2-1 TRBV5-1
CASSLVEGYNEQFF TGCGCCAGCAGCTTGGTGGAGGGTTACAATGAGCAGTTCTTC . . TRBJ2-1 TRBV5-1
CASSTFLGPNYGYTF TGTGCCAGCAGTACCTTTCTGGGCCCTAACTATGGCTACACCTTC . . TRBJ1-2 TRBV28
CASTRGQPEAFF TGTGCCAGCACCAGGGGACAACCTGAAGCTTTCTTT . . TRBJ1-1 TRBV2
CASFWTGAYTGELFF TGTGCCAGTTTTTGGACAGGGGCCTACACCGGGGAGCTGTTTTTT TRBD1 . TRBJ2-2 TRBV19
CASSPVQGGDQPQHF TGTGCCAGCAGTCCTGTTCAGGGAGGGGATCAGCCCCAGCATTTT . . TRBJ1-5 TRBV28
CASSQGLAYTGELFF TGTGCCAGCAGCCAAGGACTAGCGTACACCGGGGAGCTGTTTTTT TRBD2 . TRBJ2-2 TRBV3-1/TRBV3-2
CSAYSQRDEKLFF TGCAGCGCCTACAGTCAACGTGATGAAAAACTGTTTTTT . . TRBJ1-4 TRBV29-1
CASSEKRLGYSNQPQHF TGTGCCAGCAGTGAAAAGAGGCTTGGGTATAGCAATCAGCCCCAGCATTTT . once TRBJ1-5 TRBV6-1
CASSLRQVYGYTF TGTGCCAGTAGTCTCCGACAGGTCTATGGCTACACCTTC . few TRBJ1-2 TRBV19
CASSLYSGNTIYF TGTGCCAGCAGTTTATACTCTGGAAACACCATATATTTT . . TRBJ1-3 TRBV12-3/TRBV12-4
CASSPLKGANEQFF TGTGCCAGCTCACCACTCAAGGGGGCCAATGAGCAGTTCTTC TRBD1 . TRBJ2-1 TRBV18
CASNLRDRPTYEQYF TGTGCCAGCAACTTACGGGACAGGCCAACCTACGAGCAGTACTTC TRBD1 . TRBJ2-7 TRBV27
CASLPGGAGVEQFF TGTGCCAGTCTTCCAGGGGGCGCCGGGGTAGAGCAGTTCTTC TRBD1 . TRBJ2-1 TRBV28
CASSHRGQPGYTF TGCGCCAGCAGCCACAGGGGCCAGCCCGGCTACACCTTC . few TRBJ1-2 TRBV4-3
CASSQGGGWNSPLHF TGTGCCAGCAGCCAAGGCGGGGGTTGGAATTCACCCCTCCACTTT . . TRBJ1-6 TRBV3-1/TRBV3-2
CASSLWAAGPYNEQFF TGTGCCAGCAGCTTGTGGGCAGCGGGGCCTTACAATGAGCAGTTCTTC TRBD2 . TRBJ2-1 TRBV11-2
CASSNLTVPVNTEAFF TGTGCCAGCAGCAATCTGACAGTACCCGTGAACACTGAAGCTTTCTTT . . TRBJ1-1 TRBV21-1